This is a list of T cell receptor beta chains from one sample in a study of cytomegalovirus exposure and HLA in healthy donors. The protocol was immunoSEQ multiplex PCR, while the TCRdb copy is restricted to in-frame clones and leaves out a portion. The data contain about 130,000 clones, just under 95% of them seen just once; the ten biggest clones take up 1% to 1.5%. Material for sequencing was PBMCs. Every receptor here comes from a young woman in good health and CMV-seronegative. CDR3s include the opening cysteine and the closing phenylalanine or tryptophan. A D gene is named only where the DNA matches it firmly. A row's size may be missing; if present it is once, few, many or a size class.

D	V	size	J	CDR3	DNA
TRBD1	TRBV5-4	.	TRBJ1-5	CASSLAGGSQPQHF	TGTGCCAGCAGCTTGGCAGGGGGTTCCCAGCCCCAGCATTTT
TRBD1	TRBV2	.	TRBJ2-7	CASSHPGQGARSYEQYF	TGTGCCAGCAGTCACCCCGGCCAGGGGGCTAGAAGCTACGAGCAGTACTTC
.	TRBV18	.	TRBJ2-4	CASSPGGAGGNIQYF	TGTGCCAGCTCACCAGGTGGGGCTGGTGGAAACATTCAGTACTTC
.	TRBV27	.	TRBJ2-5	CASSSLNRAQETQYF	TGTGCCAGCAGTTCACTCAACAGGGCACAAGAGACCCAGTACTTC
TRBD2	TRBV11-3	few	TRBJ2-5	CASSLAAGGTQYF	TGTGCCAGCAGCTTAGCTGCGGGAGGGACCCAGTACTTC
.	TRBV5-1	.	TRBJ2-4	CASSFWTDRLAKNIQYF	TGCGCCAGCAGCTTTTGGACAGATAGACTAGCCAAAAACATTCAGTACTTC
.	TRBV5-1	.	TRBJ2-5	CASSRASGETQYF	TGCGCCAGCAGTCGCGCTTCTGGTGAGACCCAGTACTTC
TRBD2	TRBV4-1	.	TRBJ2-5	CASSQDVSSGAFQETQYF	TGCGCCAGCAGCCAAGATGTCTCTAGCGGGGCCTTCCAAGAGACCCAGTACTTC
TRBD2	TRBV29-1	.	TRBJ2-7	CSAGGGSYEQYF	TGCAGCGCCGGGGGGGGCTCCTACGAGCAGTACTTC
.	TRBV27	.	TRBJ2-3	CASSPTVEGTDTQYF	TGTGCCAGCAGCCCCACGGTAGAAGGCACAGATACGCAGTATTTT
TRBD1	TRBV11-2	.	TRBJ1-2	CASSLGTGTSYTF	TGTGCCAGCAGCCTCGGGACAGGGACTAGCTACACCTTC
TRBD1	TRBV6-1	.	TRBJ1-5	CASSDLTGDNQPQHF	TGTGCCAGCAGTGACCTGACAGGGGACAATCAGCCCCAGCATTTT
.	TRBV7-6	.	TRBJ2-3	CASSLDPGTDTQYF	TGTGCCAGCAGCTTAGATCCAGGAACGGATACGCAGTATTTT
.	TRBV6-6	.	TRBJ1-1	CASSYSERAEAFF	TGTGCCAGCAGTTATAGCGAGAGGGCTGAAGCTTTCTTT
TRBD1	TRBV28	.	TRBJ2-7	CASTTAGQGSYEQYF	TGTGCCAGCACCACTGCCGGACAGGGATCCTACGAGCAGTACTTC
.	TRBV6-6	.	TRBJ1-1	CASSISTGYTEAFF	TGTGCCAGCAGTATATCCACAGGGTACACTGAAGCTTTCTTT
TRBD1	TRBV28	once	TRBJ2-5	CASSRWDRRQETQYF	TGTGCCAGCAGTCGGTGGGACAGGCGACAAGAGACCCAGTACTTC
.	TRBV7-9	once	TRBJ2-5	CASSTTEGRTQQETQYF	TGTGCCAGCAGCACAACCGAGGGGAGGACCCAACAAGAGACCCAGTACTTC
TRBD1	TRBV9	.	TRBJ1-3	CASTPEGADGNTIYF	TGTGCCAGCACCCCGGAGGGGGCTGACGGAAACACCATATATTTT
TRBD1	TRBV28	.	TRBJ2-7	CASSPPGTGGREQYF	TGTGCCAGCAGTCCACCCGGGACAGGGGGCCGCGAGCAGTACTTC
.	TRBV19	.	TRBJ1-2	CASSIDAIRGARDGYTF	TGTGCCAGTAGTATAGATGCCATAAGGGGCGCTCGCGATGGCTACACCTTC
TRBD1	TRBV6-6	once	TRBJ1-1	CASRTGLPEAFF	TGTGCCAGCAGGACAGGGCTCCCTGAAGCTTTCTTT
.	TRBV28	.	TRBJ1-1	CASSLNREAFF	TGTGCCAGCAGTTTAAACAGGGAAGCTTTCTTT
.	TRBV7-9	.	TRBJ2-2	CASSLGQSTGELFF	TGTGCCAGCAGCTTAGGACAGAGCACCGGGGAGCTGTTTTTT
.	TRBV27	.	TRBJ2-6	CASSLDRSPSGANVLTF	TGTGCCAGCAGTCTCGACAGGAGCCCCTCTGGGGCCAACGTCCTGACTTTC
TRBD2	TRBV28	.	TRBJ2-1	CASSSPGLPSSYNEQFF	TGTGCCAGCAGTTCGCCGGGACTACCAAGCTCCTACAATGAGCAGTTCTTC
TRBD1	TRBV28	once	TRBJ1-1	CASSFPRTGGRTEAFF	TGTGCCAGCAGTTTCCCCCGGACAGGGGGCCGGACTGAAGCTTTCTTT
.	TRBV5-1	.	TRBJ2-1	CASSSAGVSSYNEQFF	TGCGCCAGCAGCTCCGCCGGGGTGAGCTCCTACAATGAGCAGTTCTTC
TRBD1	TRBV19	.	TRBJ1-5	CASTDRGYSNQPQHF	TGTGCCAGTACGGACAGGGGATATAGCAATCAGCCCCAGCATTTT
.	TRBV25-1	.	TRBJ2-7	CASSGTGIHEQYF	TGTGCCAGCAGTGGAACAGGGATCCACGAGCAGTACTTC
TRBD2	TRBV28	.	TRBJ2-1	CASRAREGRDEQFF	TGTGCCAGCAGAGCGCGGGAGGGCCGCGATGAGCAGTTCTTC
TRBD1	TRBV5-1	.	TRBJ1-2	CASSLGGQVIGGRTF	TGCGCCAGCAGCCTTGGTGGACAGGTTATCGGTGGTCGGACCTTC
TRBD2	TRBV19	.	TRBJ2-1	CASSIPGLAEEQFF	TGTGCCAGTAGTATACCCGGACTAGCAGAAGAGCAGTTCTTC
TRBD1	TRBV7-9	.	TRBJ1-1	CASSPGQGSRAFF	TGTGCCAGCAGCCCCGGACAGGGGTCGAGAGCTTTCTTT
.	TRBV19	.	TRBJ1-6	CASSPGREVSPLHF	TGTGCCAGTAGCCCGGGACGGGAGGTTTCACCCCTCCACTTT
.	TRBV28	.	TRBJ2-3	CASSLTSFTDTQYF	TGTGCCAGCAGTTTGACATCTTTCACAGATACGCAGTATTTT
.	TRBV9	.	TRBJ1-2	CASSKDTYGYTF	TGTGCCAGCAGCAAGGACACCTATGGCTACACCTTC
.	TRBV18	once	TRBJ1-3	CASSPRAPRSGNTIYF	TGTGCCAGCTCACCACGAGCCCCCCGCTCTGGAAACACCATATATTTT
TRBD2	TRBV2	.	TRBJ2-1	CASSDHNHLKAREGLDDNEQFF	TGTGCCAGCAGTGATCACAACCATCTTAAGGCGCGGGAGGGCCTTGATGACAATGAGCAGTTCTTC
.	TRBV9	.	TRBJ2-7	CASSVSGRVFGEQYF	TGTGCCAGCAGCGTAAGTGGCAGGGTTTTTGGCGAGCAGTACTTC
TRBD2	TRBV6-1	.	TRBJ2-7	CASSEALAGPYEQYF	TGTGCCAGCAGCGAAGCCCTAGCGGGGCCTTACGAGCAGTACTTC
.	TRBV5-5	.	TRBJ1-5	CASSLYFNSNQPQHF	TGTGCCAGCAGCTTGTATTTTAATAGCAATCAGCCCCAGCATTTT
TRBD2	TRBV6-6	.	TRBJ2-1	CASSYAGGNNEQFF	TGTGCCAGCAGTTACGCGGGAGGAAACAATGAGCAGTTCTTC
TRBD1	TRBV18	.	TRBJ1-2	CASSHDRGPQLHGYTF	TGTGCCAGCTCCCACGACAGGGGGCCACAACTACATGGCTACACCTTC
TRBD2	TRBV11-2	.	TRBJ2-4	CASSLGGGYDIQYF	TGTGCCAGCAGCTTAGGCGGGGGATATGACATTCAGTACTTC
.	TRBV6-5	.	TRBJ1-4	CASSSYQGSEKLFF	TGTGCCAGCAGTTCCTATCAGGGAAGCGAAAAACTGTTTTTT
.	TRBV4-1	.	TRBJ2-7	CASSQETRGSYEQYF	TGCGCCAGCAGCCAAGAGACTAGGGGCTCCTACGAGCAGTACTTC
.	TRBV6-6	.	TRBJ1-1	CASSPGGRRLGAEAFF	TGTGCCAGCAGCCCAGGCGGGAGACGCCTCGGTGCTGAAGCTTTCTTT
TRBD1	TRBV28	.	TRBJ1-2	CASSRDREGYTF	TGTGCCAGCAGCCGGGACAGGGAAGGCTACACCTTC
.	TRBV18	.	TRBJ1-2	CASSRGGSSNYGYTF	TGTGCCAGCTCTCGGGGAGGATCTTCTAACTATGGCTACACCTTC
.	TRBV5-4	.	TRBJ1-1	CASSFGGGTEAFF	TGTGCCAGCAGTTTCGGCGGGGGAACCGAAGCTTTCTTT
TRBD1	TRBV19	.	TRBJ2-7	CASREGQGSYEQYF	TGTGCCAGTAGAGAAGGACAGGGGTCCTACGAGCAGTACTTC
.	TRBV7-6	.	TRBJ2-3	CASSLAHTDTQYF	TGTGCCAGCAGCTTAGCCCACACAGATACGCAGTATTTT
.	TRBV7-9	.	TRBJ1-4	CASSFGGQSIDEKLFF	TGTGCCAGCAGCTTCGGCGGACAATCAATTGATGAAAAACTGTTTTTT
TRBD2	TRBV7-3	.	TRBJ2-3	CASSSKLAGESGDTQYF	TGTGCCAGCAGCTCTAAGCTAGCGGGAGAGTCAGGAGATACGCAGTATTTT
TRBD1	TRBV6-1	.	TRBJ1-6	CASRAGTGNSPLHF	TGTGCCAGCAGGGCCGGGACAGGAAATTCACCCCTCCACTTT
.	TRBV5-5	.	TRBJ1-3	CASSFPGSSGNTIYF	TGTGCCAGCAGCTTTCCCGGGAGCTCTGGAAACACCATATATTTT
.	TRBV14	once	TRBJ1-1	CASSQDMTNTEAFF	TGTGCCAGCAGCCAAGATATGACAAACACTGAAGCTTTCTTT